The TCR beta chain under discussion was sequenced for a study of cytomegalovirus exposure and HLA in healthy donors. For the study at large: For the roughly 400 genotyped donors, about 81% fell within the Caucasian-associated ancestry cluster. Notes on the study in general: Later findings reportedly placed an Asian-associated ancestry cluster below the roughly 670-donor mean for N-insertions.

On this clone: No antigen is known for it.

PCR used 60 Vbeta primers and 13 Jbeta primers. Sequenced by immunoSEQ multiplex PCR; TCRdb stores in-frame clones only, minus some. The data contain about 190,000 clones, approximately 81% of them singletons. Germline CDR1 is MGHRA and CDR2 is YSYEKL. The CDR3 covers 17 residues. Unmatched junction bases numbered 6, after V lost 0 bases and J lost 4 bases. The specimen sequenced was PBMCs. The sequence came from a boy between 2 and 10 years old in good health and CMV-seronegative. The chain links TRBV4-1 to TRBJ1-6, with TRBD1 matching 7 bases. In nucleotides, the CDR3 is TGCGCCAGCAGCCAAGATCCCCGGGACAGTTATAATTCACCCCTCCACTTT. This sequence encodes CASSQDPRDSYNSPLHF.